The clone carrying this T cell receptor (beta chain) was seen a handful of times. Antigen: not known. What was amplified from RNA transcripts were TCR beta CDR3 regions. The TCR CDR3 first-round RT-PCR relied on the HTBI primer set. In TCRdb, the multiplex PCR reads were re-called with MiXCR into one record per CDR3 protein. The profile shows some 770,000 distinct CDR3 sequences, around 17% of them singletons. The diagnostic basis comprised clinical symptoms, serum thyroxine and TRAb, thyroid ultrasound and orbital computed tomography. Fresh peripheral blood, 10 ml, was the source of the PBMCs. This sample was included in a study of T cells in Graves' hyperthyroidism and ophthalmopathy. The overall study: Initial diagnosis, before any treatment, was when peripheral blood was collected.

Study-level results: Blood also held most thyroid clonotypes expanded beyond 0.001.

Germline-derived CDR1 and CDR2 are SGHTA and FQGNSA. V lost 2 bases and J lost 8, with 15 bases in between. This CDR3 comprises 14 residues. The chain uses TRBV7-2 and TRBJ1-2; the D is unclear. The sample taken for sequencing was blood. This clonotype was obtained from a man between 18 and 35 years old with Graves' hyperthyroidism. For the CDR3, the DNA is TGTGCCAGCAGCTTATTCGGACTGGCGTTAGGCTACACCTTC. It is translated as CASSLFGLALGYTF.